This T cell receptor (beta chain) stems from a study of pediatric ulcerative colitis. Study-level points and caveats: Ulcerative colitis patients shared more blood-rectal clones than controls. A couple of patients' blood samples yielded substantially fewer templates.

Comment on this clone: Its antigen remains unknown.

The survey-level immunoSEQ assay was used. The method was immunoSEQ multiplex PCR; TCRdb's version includes in-frame clones alone and lacks a portion of them. The data contain 35,000 to 45,000 clones, approximately 87% of them singletons. Losses at the gene ends were 4 bases for V and 5 bases for J; bases not matched to a gene: 11. The CDR3 length is 15 residues. Per germline, CDR1 MNHEY and CDR2 SVGAGI. No immunosuppressive drugs were given to ulcerative colitis patients before diagnostic colonoscopy. The clonotype was recovered from a girl under 18 with moderate ulcerative colitis. The V gene is TRBV6-5, the J gene TRBJ2-7, with TRBD1 matching 7 bases. Sequencing was carried out using blood. The DNA of the CDR3 is TGTGCCAGCAGTTGGCTAGACAGGGACGGCGACGAGCAGTACTTC. This gives the protein CASSWLDRDGDEQYF.